This T cell receptor (beta chain) was profiled in a study of T cells in Graves' hyperthyroidism and ophthalmopathy. Overall study context: Once the initial diagnosis was made, peripheral blood was obtained before any treatment.

Germline V CDR1 and CDR2: KGHDR, SFDVKD. V was clipped by 3 bases and J by 6 bases, with 8 bases between them. The CDR3 has 13 residues. Patients having uncontrolled infection, another autoimmune disease, pregnancy or lactation were not included. Study conclusions and caveats: A 13 V-J signature model discriminated ophthalmopathy versus stable hyperthyroidism. A median about 6.5 months before onset, the model predicted ophthalmopathy.

Researchers amplified the TCR beta CDR3 regions from RNA transcripts. HTBI primers were used for first-round RT-PCR of the TCR CDR3. MiXCR, run by TCRdb on the multiplex PCR reads, gives a single entry per CDR3 protein. The repertoire holds approximately 490,000 distinct CDR3 sequences, with 22% as singletons. This clonotype occurred many times. Antigen: not known. Sequencing input: blood. The receptor comes from a woman in her 70s with Graves' ophthalmopathy. This rearrangement joins TRBV24-1 to TRBJ2-1; perhaps TRBD2 as D (5 bases). The CDR3 loop is CATSDRGFNEQFF. CDR3 nucleotide sequence: TGTGCCACCAGTGATAGAGGGTTCAATGAGCAGTTCTTC.